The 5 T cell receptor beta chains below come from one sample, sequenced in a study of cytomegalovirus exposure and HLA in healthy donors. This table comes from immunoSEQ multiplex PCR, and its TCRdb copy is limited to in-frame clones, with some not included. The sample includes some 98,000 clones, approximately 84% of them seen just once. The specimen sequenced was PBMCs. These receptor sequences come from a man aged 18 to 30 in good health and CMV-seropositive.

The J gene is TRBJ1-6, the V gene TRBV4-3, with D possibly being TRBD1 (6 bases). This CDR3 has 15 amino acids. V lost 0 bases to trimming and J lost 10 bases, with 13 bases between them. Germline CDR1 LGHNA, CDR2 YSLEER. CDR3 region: CASSQERQVASPLHF. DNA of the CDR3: TGCGCCAGCAGCCAAGAGCGACAGGTTGCCTCACCCCTCCACTTT.

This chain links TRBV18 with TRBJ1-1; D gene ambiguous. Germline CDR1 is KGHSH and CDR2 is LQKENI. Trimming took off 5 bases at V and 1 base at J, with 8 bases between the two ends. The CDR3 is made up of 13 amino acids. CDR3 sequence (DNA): TGTGCCAGCTCAGCGAGAGAGAACACTGAAGCTTTCTTT. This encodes CASSARENTEAFF.

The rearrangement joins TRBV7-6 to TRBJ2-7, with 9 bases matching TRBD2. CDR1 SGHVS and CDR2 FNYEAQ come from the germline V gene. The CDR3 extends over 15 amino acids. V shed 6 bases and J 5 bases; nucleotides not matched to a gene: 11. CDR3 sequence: CASSFYSGSDDEQYF. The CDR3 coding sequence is TGTGCCAGCAGTTTTTATAGCGGGAGTGACGACGAGCAGTACTTC.

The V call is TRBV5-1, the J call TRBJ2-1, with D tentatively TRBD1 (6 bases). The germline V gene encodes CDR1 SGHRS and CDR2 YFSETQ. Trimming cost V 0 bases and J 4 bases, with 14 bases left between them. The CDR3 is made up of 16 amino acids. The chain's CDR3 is CASSLGTRTEYNEQFF. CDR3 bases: TGCGCCAGCAGCTTGGGTACGAGGACAGAGTACAATGAGCAGTTCTTC.

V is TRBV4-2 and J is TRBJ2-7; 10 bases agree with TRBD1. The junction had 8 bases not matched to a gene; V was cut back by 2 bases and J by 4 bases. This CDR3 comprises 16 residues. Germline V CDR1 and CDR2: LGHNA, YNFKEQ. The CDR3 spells CASSQLMGTGAYEQYF. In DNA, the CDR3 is TGTGCCAGCAGCCAATTGATGGGGACAGGGGCTTACGAGCAGTACTTC.